This TCR beta chain was captured by sequencing in a study of cytomegalovirus exposure and HLA in healthy donors. This CDR3 is 13 amino acids long. Germline V lookup: CDR1 SGHAT, CDR2 FQDESV (reference sequence). The ends lost 2 bases at V and 8 bases at J; junction bases unmatched: 2. Points from the study as a whole: Some V segments (TRBV6-2 and TRBV6-3 among them) were excluded as indistinguishable.

The PCR was carried out with 60 Vbeta primers and 13 Jbeta primers. The table came from immunoSEQ multiplex PCR; TCRdb's copy has only in-frame clones and leaves some out. The repertoire includes about 160,000 clones, approximately 81% of them detected once, and 1.3% sits in the top ten. As concerns this clone: Its target is unknown.

The chain couples TRBV11-1 to TRBJ2-1; 8 nucleotides match TRBD2. This receptor was identified in a man aged 45-65 years in good health and CMV-seropositive. Sample: PBMCs. CDR3 nucleotides: TGTGCCAGCAGCTTAAGCGGGAGCGATGAGCAGTTCTTC. Amino acids: CASSLSGSDEQFF.